The 8 T cell receptor beta chains reported below all come from one sample, sequenced in a study of CD8 T cells in ankylosing spondylitis. Points from the study as a whole: In ankylosing spondylitis blood, a motif of fewer than 10 highly homologous TCR beta variants appeared characteristic.

These receptors are not linked to any known antigen. TCRdb recomputed calls from the 5' RACE reads with MiXCR, one row per CDR3 protein. The sample includes 750,000 to 850,000 distinct CDR3 sequences, about 11% of them seen just once. The sample taken for sequencing was blood, either unsorted or a sorted T cell fraction (not recorded which). These receptors originate from a male donor with ankylosing spondylitis.

This clonotype was observed many times. The chain recombines TRBV4-3 with TRBJ2-1; TRBD1 agrees at 10 bases. CDR3 length: 15 amino acids. Germline V gives CDR1 LGHNA, CDR2 YSLEER. After removal of 4 bases from V and 5 bases from J, the junction contained 5 bases not matched to a gene. CDR3 sequence reads: CASSLRDRGDNEQFF. Here the CDR3 DNA reads TGCGCCAGCAGCCTTCGGGACAGGGGCGACAATGAGCAGTTCTTC.

In this sample, this clonotype turned up a few times. This chain joins TRBV20-1 and TRBJ2-1; the match to TRBD1 covers 9 bases. The V and J ends lost 3 bases and 5 bases, in that order; junction bases with no gene match: 17. Germline V gene sequence: CDR1 DFQATT, CDR2 SNEGSKA (reference sequence). The length of the CDR3 is 18 residues. The CDR3 sequence is CSASLAPGQGLTHNEQFF. DNA of the CDR3: TGCAGTGCTAGTCTAGCCCCGGGACAGGGTCTAACCCACAATGAGCAGTTCTTC.

This clonotype turned up a few times. The CDR3 coding sequence is TGTGCCAGCAAACGGTCTAGCACAGATACGCAGTATTTT. This codes for CASKRSSTDTQYF. The rearrangement uses TRBV6-2 or TRBV6-3 and TRBJ2-3; D is uncertain. V shed 7 bases and J shed 0 bases, with 8 bases lying between them. Germline-derived CDR1 and CDR2 are MNHEY and SVGEGT. The CDR3 covers 13 residues.

This chain joins TRBV7-6 and TRBJ1-1, with TRBD1 as a possible D gene (5 bases). The CDR3 has 13 amino acids. CDR1 SGHVS and CDR2 FNYEAQ come from the germline V gene. Trimming took 1 base from V and 3 from J, leaving 6 bases between them. Here the CDR3 reads CASSLGDDTEAFF. The DNA for the CDR3 is TGTGCCAGCAGCTTAGGGGACGACACTGAAGCTTTCTTT.

This clonotype was seen a handful of times. The chain joins TRBV10-3 to TRBJ1-1; maybe TRBD1 (6 bases). CDR1 is ENHRY and CDR2 is SYGVKD in the germline V gene. This CDR3 spans 13 amino acids. Trimming pared 2 bases from V and 7 bases from J, leaving 11 bases between. CDR3 residues: CAISERGINEAFF. The CDR3 nucleotides read TGTGCCATCAGTGAGAGGGGGATAAATGAAGCTTTCTTT.

Many counts were recorded for this clonotype. This chain connects TRBV7-2 to TRBJ1-5; TRBD1 aligns across 9 bases. This CDR3 has 14 amino acids. The J segment lost 7 bases and the V segment lost 5 bases, leaving 6 bases of the junction unmatched. The V gene's germline CDR1 is SGHTA and CDR2 FQGNSA. The CDR3 DNA is TGTGCCAGCAGCCTACAGGGGGCAAGGCAGCCCCAGCATTTT. It is translated as CASSLQGARQPQHF.

Many counts were recorded for this clonotype. The chain combines TRBV5-6 with TRBJ1-1; the D is unclear. CDR1 is SGHDT and CDR2 is YYEEEE in the germline V gene. This CDR3 spans 11 amino acids. Trimming left V 2 bases short and J 5 bases short, with 4 bases between. CDR3: CASSFWTEAFF. The CDR3 DNA is TGTGCCAGCAGCTTTTGGACTGAAGCTTTCTTT.

The gene calls are TRBV20-1 and TRBJ2-2; maybe TRBD1 (5 bases). The CDR3 extends over 13 amino acids. CDR1 DFQATT and CDR2 SNEGSKA come from the germline V gene (reference sequence). Trimming cost V 6 bases and J 4 bases, with 12 bases left between them. CDR3 sequence: CSAPDSLTGELFF. CDR3 bases: TGCAGTGCCCCTGACAGTCTCACCGGGGAGCTGTTTTTT.